What follows are 21 T cell receptor beta chains derived from one specimen sequenced in a study of a mutant IDH1 vaccine in newly diagnosed glioma. Stated time point: week 5, during vaccination. A 20-mer mutant IDH1 peptide at 300 ug was injected subcutaneously with topical imiquimod. The data were produced by immunoSEQ multiplex PCR, yet TCRdb's version contains in-frame clones alone and is incomplete. Of roughly 40,000 clones listed, approximately 90% are singletons. These receptors have no known antigen. This material consisted of PBMCs, taken from a glioma patient whose treatment included an IDH1 peptide vaccine. These TCRs come from a man over 45 with glioma.

This clone was seen only once. The chain is built from TRBV30 and TRBJ2-7, with D perhaps matching TRBD2 (6 bases). Germline V gene data show CDR1 as GTSNPN and CDR2 as SVGIG (reference sequence). V was clipped by 3 bases and J by 1 base, with 7 bases between them. This CDR3 contains 12 residues. CDR3 in amino acids: CAWRGLSYEQYF. As DNA, the CDR3 is TGTGCCTGGAGGGGACTTTCCTACGAGCAGTACTTC.

This chain connects TRBV19 to TRBJ2-7, with 7 bases identical to TRBD2. Germline CDR1 and CDR2: LNHDA and SQIVND (reference sequence). Losses at the gene ends were 3 bases for V and 0 bases for J; bases not matched to a gene: 14. The CDR3 sequence is 18 residues long. CDR3 bases: TGTGCCAGTAGTATGATGGGACGGAGCGGGGTCAGCTCCTACGAGCAGTACTTC. It yields the protein CASSMMGRSGVSSYEQYF.

This chain links TRBV4-3 with TRBJ2-7; D call uncertain. V lost 1 base and J 2 bases, leaving 12 bases between the germline ends. Looked up from germline, CDR1 is LGHNA and CDR2 is YSLEER. This CDR3 has 15 residues. CDR3 sequence reads: CASSQVYSATYEQYF. CDR3 sequence (DNA): TGCGCCAGCAGCCAAGTTTATTCAGCCACCTACGAGCAGTACTTC.

The chain links TRBV6-1 to TRBJ1-2; weak D call: TRBD1 (5 bases). The V end lost 6 bases, the J end lost 3 bases, and 11 bases lay between the germline ends. Looked up from germline, CDR1 is MNHNS and CDR2 is SASEGT. CDR3 length: 13 amino acids. The CDR3 region has the DNA TGTGCCAGCAGGTATAGGGGAGACTATGGCTACACCTTC. As protein: CASRYRGDYGYTF.

The chain has TRBV15 and TRBJ1-5; D unresolved. This CDR3 region has 12 residues. V was shortened by 1 base and J by 5 bases, with 3 bases between the two germline ends. Germline V CDR1 and CDR2: LNHNV, YYDKDF (reference sequence). In DNA, the CDR3 is TGTGCCACCAGCAGAGTGCATCAGCCCCAGCATTTT. This encodes CATSRVHQPQHF.

The chain carries TRBV5-4 and TRBJ1-1; D is perhaps TRBD1 (6 bases). The CDR3 totals 14 residues. Germline values: CDR1 SGHNT, CDR2 YYREEE (reference sequence). V shed 4 bases and J shed 3 bases, with 13 bases lying between them. The CDR3: CASSQTGADTEAFF. In DNA, the CDR3 is TGTGCCAGCAGCCAGACGGGGGCGGACACTGAAGCTTTCTTT.

The chain uses TRBV9 and TRBJ1-1; possible D gene TRBD1, 6 bases. CDR3 length: 15 amino acids. The V end lost 2 bases, the J end lost 1 base, and 12 bases lay between the germline ends. Looked up from germline, CDR1 is SGDLS and CDR2 is YYNGEE. The CDR3 nucleotides read TGTGCCAGCAGCGTTCGGGGACAAACGAACACTGAAGCTTTCTTT. The encoded protein is CASSVRGQTNTEAFF.

The chain joins TRBV29-1 to TRBJ2-1; 7 bases align to TRBD1. CDR3 length: 14 residues. V shed 4 bases, J shed 2 bases, and the junction held 5 bases outside the gene matches. Germline lookup yields CDR1 SQVTM and CDR2 ANQGSEA. This chain's CDR3 is CSVGWTGTYNEQFF. Written as DNA, the CDR3 is TGCAGCGTTGGGTGGACAGGTACCTACAATGAGCAGTTCTTC.

V usage is TRBV27 and J usage is TRBJ2-7; no firm D call. Germline lookup yields CDR1 MNHEY and CDR2 SMNVEV (reference sequence). The V gene lost 2 bases and the J gene lost 2 bases, with 10 bases spanning the gap. The CDR3 totals 14 residues. The CDR3 loop reads CASSLAPETYEQYF. The CDR3, as DNA: TGTGCCAGCAGTTTAGCCCCAGAGACCTACGAGCAGTACTTC.

The chain carries TRBV7-8 and TRBJ2-1; the match to TRBD2 covers 9 bases. In germline, CDR1 is SGHVS, CDR2 FQNEAQ. The CDR3 is made up of 16 amino acids. Germline trimming cut 6 bases from V and 4 bases from J; bases unmatched to any gene: 10. This CDR3 reads CASSQGGSGRYNEQFF. In DNA form, the CDR3 reads TGTGCCAGCAGTCAAGGTGGTAGCGGGAGATACAATGAGCAGTTCTTC.

The chain combines TRBV6-1 with TRBJ1-2; perhaps TRBD1 as D (5 bases). This CDR3 is 18 amino acids long. Germline CDR1 reads MNHNS; CDR2 reads SASEGT. Trimming took 2 bases from V and 3 from J, leaving 22 bases between them. Here the CDR3 reads CASSERGKTLPIDYGYTF. The CDR3 DNA follows: TGTGCCAGCAGTGAAAGGGGCAAGACATTGCCCATCGACTATGGCTACACCTTC.

The chain employs TRBV2 and TRBJ1-3; D gene ambiguous. This CDR3 has 13 residues. The V and J ends lost 0 bases and 5 bases respectively, with 5 bases between them. Germline CDR1 SNHLY, CDR2 FYNNEI. The CDR3 is CASSEAPRNTIYF. CDR3 sequence (DNA): TGTGCCAGCAGTGAAGCGCCAAGAAACACCATATATTTT.

V and J are TRBV9 and TRBJ1-1; D gene uncertain. The CDR3 consists of 12 residues. Germline V gene lookup returns CDR1 SGDLS and CDR2 YYNGEE. Trimming cost V 6 bases and J 3 bases, with 9 bases left between them. The CDR3 DNA reads TGTGCCAGCACCCCCGAGGACACTGAAGCTTTCTTT. Protein: CASTPEDTEAFF.

The chain has TRBV4-1 and TRBJ2-1; D might be TRBD2 (5 bases). Trimming removed 2 bases from V and 2 bases from J, with 10 bases in between. In germline, CDR1 is MGHRA, CDR2 YSYEKL. This CDR3 comprises 15 residues. The CDR3 spells CASSQSGDTYNEQFF. In DNA form, the CDR3 reads TGCGCCAGCAGCCAAAGCGGAGACACCTACAATGAGCAGTTCTTC.

The rearrangement links TRBV28 to TRBJ2-5; tentatively, D is TRBD2 (5 bases). TRBJ2-7 matches the DNA end more closely, so the J call is doubtful. Germline assignment: CDR1 MDHEN and CDR2 SYDVKM. This CDR3 has 15 amino acids. In nucleotides, the CDR3 is TGTGCCAGCAGTTTTCACACGGGAAGGGTCTACGAGCAGTACTTC. This encodes CASSFHTGRVYEQYF.

V usage is TRBV18 and J usage is TRBJ1-5; D perhaps matches TRBD1 (6 bases). The CDR3 has 16 amino acids. Germline loops: CDR1 KGHSH, CDR2 LQKENI. V lost 3 bases and J lost 4, with 16 bases in between. The CDR3 reads CASSPVGGAANQPQHF. CDR3 sequence (DNA): TGTGCCAGCTCACCGGTTGGGGGGGCGGCTAATCAGCCCCAGCATTTT.

The chain uses TRBV5-4 and TRBJ1-1; D is possibly TRBD1 (5 bases). The ends were cut back, 2 bases at V and 0 bases at J, with 14 bases in the middle. This CDR3 has 16 amino acids. CDR1 and CDR2 from the germline V gene are SGHNT and YYREEE (reference sequence). Written as DNA, the CDR3 is TGTGCCAGCAGCTTCGGAGGGGAAACTATGAACACTGAAGCTTTCTTT. It encodes CASSFGGETMNTEAFF.

This clone has just one count. This chain joins TRBV5-1 and TRBJ2-6; a possible D gene is TRBD1 (6 bases). The V end was cut by 0 bases, the J end by 3 bases, with 10 bases between. Germline V gene sequence: CDR1 SGHRS, CDR2 YFSETQ. CDR3 length: 16 residues. The CDR3 region is CASSLGQADGANVLTF. DNA for the CDR3: TGCGCCAGCAGCTTGGGACAGGCGGATGGGGCCAACGTCCTGACTTTC.

The genes are TRBV7-9 and TRBJ2-3; 8 positions match TRBD1. The germline V gene has CDR1 SEHNR and CDR2 FQNEAQ (reference sequence). With V trimmed by 5 bases and J by 8 bases, 6 bases remained unmatched. The CDR3 length is 13 residues. This chain's CDR3 is CASSIGQGGTQYF. The CDR3 DNA sequence: TGTGCCAGCAGCATTGGACAGGGAGGTACGCAGTATTTT.

J is TRBJ2-5 and V is TRBV28; 10 bases are a match to TRBD1. From germline, CDR1 is MDHEN and CDR2 SYDVKM. The CDR3 is 14 amino acids. The trim removed 6 bases at V and 4 bases at J, leaving 5 bases unmatched. As DNA, the CDR3 is TGTGCCAGCAGAACCGGGACAGGGGTAGAGACCCAGTACTTC. Translation: CASRTGTGVETQYF.

This clone has just one count. The genes are TRBV29-1 and TRBJ2-5; D is uncertain. The CDR3 runs 11 residues. The V end lost 4 bases, the J end lost 4 bases, and 7 bases lay between the germline ends. Germline loops: CDR1 SQVTM, CDR2 ANQGSEA. The CDR3 DNA sequence: TGCAGCGTTGGCCCAAGAGAGACCCAGTACTTC. Protein sequence: CSVGPRETQYF.